This T cell receptor beta chain stems from a study of a mutant IDH1 vaccine in newly diagnosed glioma. Study background: Males made up roughly 62% and females 37.5% of treated patients, whose mean age was roughly 40 years. Patients previously underwent radiotherapy, temozolomide, or both, and most underwent both. Overall study findings and caveats: Variations in leading peripheral T cell clonotypes appeared to have no connection with pseudoprogression.

The repertoire was sequenced with immunoSEQ multiplex PCR; TCRdb's copy has only in-frame clones and lacks some. The data contain more than 60,000 clones, 74% of them seen just once; the ten biggest clones take up over 3.5%. V was shortened by 0 bases and J by 1 base, with 7 bases between the two germline ends. The CDR3 length is 14 residues. The germline gives CDR1 SGHRS, CDR2 YFSETQ. The sample's time point: week 35, safety follow-up. One vaccine dose held 300 ug of mutant IDH1 20-mer peptide and came with topical imiquimod. Across weeks 1, 3, 5, 7, 11, 15, 19 and 23, patients received a vaccination each time, eight in all. Of note for this clone: Its specificity is unknown.

This sequence originates from a man aged 45-65 years with glioma. The chain links TRBV5-1 to TRBJ1-2; D not certain. Sequencing used PBMCs, obtained from a glioma patient whose treatment included an IDH1 peptide vaccine. The CDR3 reads CASSLDSRNYGYTF. CDR3 nucleotides: TGCGCCAGCAGCTTGGACAGCCGTAACTATGGCTACACCTTC.